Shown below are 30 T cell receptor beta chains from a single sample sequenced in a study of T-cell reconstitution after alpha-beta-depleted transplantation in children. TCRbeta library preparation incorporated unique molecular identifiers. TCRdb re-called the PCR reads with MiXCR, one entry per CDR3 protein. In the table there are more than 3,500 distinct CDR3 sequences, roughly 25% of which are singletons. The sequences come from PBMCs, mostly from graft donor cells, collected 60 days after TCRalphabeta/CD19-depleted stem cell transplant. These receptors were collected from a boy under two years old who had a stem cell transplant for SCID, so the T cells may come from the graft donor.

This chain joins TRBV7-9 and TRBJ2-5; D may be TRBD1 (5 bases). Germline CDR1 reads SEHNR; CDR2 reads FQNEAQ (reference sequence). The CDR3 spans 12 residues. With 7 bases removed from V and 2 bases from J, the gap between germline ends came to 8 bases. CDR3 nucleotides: TGTGCCAGCACGGACACTCAAGAGACCCAGTACTTC. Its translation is CASTDTQETQYF. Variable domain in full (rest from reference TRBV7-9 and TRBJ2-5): DTGVSQNPRHKITKRGQNVTFRCDPISEHNRLYWYRQTLGQGPEFLTYFQNEAQLEKSRLLSDRFSAERPKGSFSTLEIQRTEQGDSAMYLCASTDTQETQYFGPGTRLLVL.

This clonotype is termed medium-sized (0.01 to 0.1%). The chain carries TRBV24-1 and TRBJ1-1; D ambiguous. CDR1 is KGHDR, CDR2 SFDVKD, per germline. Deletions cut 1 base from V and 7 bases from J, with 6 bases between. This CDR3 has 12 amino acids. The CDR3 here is CATSDLGSEAFF. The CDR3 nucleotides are TGTGCCACCAGTGATTTAGGCAGTGAAGCTTTCTTT.

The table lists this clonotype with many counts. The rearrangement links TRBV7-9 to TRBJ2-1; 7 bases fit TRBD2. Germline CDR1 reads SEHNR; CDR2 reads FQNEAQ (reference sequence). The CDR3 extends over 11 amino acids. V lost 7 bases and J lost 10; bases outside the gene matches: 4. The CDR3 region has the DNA TGTGCCAGCAAGACCGGGGGGGAGCAGTTCTTC. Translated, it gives CASKTGGEQFF. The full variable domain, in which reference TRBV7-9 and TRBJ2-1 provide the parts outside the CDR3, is DTGVSQNPRHKITKRGQNVTFRCDPISEHNRLYWYRQTLGQGPEFLTYFQNEAQLEKSRLLSDRFSAERPKGSFSTLEIQRTEQGDSAMYLCASKTGGEQFFGPGTRLTVL.

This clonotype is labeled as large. The CDR3 DNA is TGCGCCAGCAGCGGACGGATGTATAGCAATCAGCCCCAGCATTTT. This sequence encodes CASSGRMYSNQPQHF. V gene TRBV4-1 combines with J gene TRBJ1-5; D gene unclear. CDR1 MGHRA and CDR2 YSYEKL come from the germline V gene. V was trimmed by 5 bases and J by 0 bases, leaving 11 bases between them. This CDR3 comprises 15 residues.

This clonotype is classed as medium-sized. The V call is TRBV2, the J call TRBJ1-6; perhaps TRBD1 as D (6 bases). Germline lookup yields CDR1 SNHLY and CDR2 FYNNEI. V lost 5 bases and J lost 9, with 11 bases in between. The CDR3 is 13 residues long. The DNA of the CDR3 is TGTGCCAGCAGTCAGGGGTTGAGTTCACCCCTCCACTTT. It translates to CASSQGLSSPLHF. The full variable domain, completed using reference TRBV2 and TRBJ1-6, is EPEVTQTPSHQVTQMGQEVILRCVPISNHLYFYWYRQILGQKVEFLVSFYNNEISEKSEIFDDQFSVERPDGSNFTLKIRSTKLEDSAMYFCASSQGLSSPLHFGNGTRLTVT.

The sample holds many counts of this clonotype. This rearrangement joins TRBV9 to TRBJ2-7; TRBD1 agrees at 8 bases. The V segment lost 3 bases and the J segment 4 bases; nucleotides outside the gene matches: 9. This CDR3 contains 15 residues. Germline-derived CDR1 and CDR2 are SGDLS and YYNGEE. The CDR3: CASSARGQQSYEQYF. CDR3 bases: TGTGCCAGCAGCGCCAGGGGGCAGCAAAGTTACGAGCAGTACTTC.

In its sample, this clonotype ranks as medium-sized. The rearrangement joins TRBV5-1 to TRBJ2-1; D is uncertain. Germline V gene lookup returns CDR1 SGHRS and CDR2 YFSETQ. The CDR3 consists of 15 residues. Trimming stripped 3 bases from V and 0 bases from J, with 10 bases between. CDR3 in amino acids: CASSYDTDSYNEQFF. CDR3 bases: TGCGCCAGCAGCTATGACACTGACTCCTACAATGAGCAGTTCTTC.

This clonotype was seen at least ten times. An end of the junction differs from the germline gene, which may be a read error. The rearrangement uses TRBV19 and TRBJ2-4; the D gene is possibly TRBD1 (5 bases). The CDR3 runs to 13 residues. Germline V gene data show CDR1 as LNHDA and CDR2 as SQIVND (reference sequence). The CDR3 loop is CASSPSQYRTRDF. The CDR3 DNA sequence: TGTGCCAGTAGTCCCTCTCAGTATAGGACACGGGACTTC. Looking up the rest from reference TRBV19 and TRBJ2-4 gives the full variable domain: DGGITQSPKYLFRKEGQNVTLSCEQNLNHDAMYWYRQDPGQGLRLIYYSQIVNDFQKGDIAEGYSVSREKKESFPLTVTSAQKNPTAFYLCASSPSQYRTRDFGAGTRLSVL.

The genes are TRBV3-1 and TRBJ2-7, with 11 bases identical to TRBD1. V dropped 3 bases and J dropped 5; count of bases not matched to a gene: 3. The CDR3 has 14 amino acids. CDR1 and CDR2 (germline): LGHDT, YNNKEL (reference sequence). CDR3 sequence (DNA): TGTGCCAGCAGCCACCGGGACAGGGGGGACGAGCAGTACTTC. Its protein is CASSHRDRGDEQYF.

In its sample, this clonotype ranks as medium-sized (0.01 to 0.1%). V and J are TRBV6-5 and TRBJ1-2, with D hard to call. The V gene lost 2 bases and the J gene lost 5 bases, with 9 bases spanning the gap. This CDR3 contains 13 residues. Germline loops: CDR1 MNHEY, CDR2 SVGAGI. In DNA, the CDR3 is TGTGCCAGCAGTTACCAGAGATTTTATGGCTACACCTTC. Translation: CASSYQRFYGYTF.

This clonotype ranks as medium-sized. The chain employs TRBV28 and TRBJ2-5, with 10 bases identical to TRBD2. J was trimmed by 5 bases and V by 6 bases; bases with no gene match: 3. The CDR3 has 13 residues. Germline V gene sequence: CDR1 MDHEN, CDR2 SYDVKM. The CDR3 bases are TGTGCCAGCAGCCTACTAGCGGGGGAGACCCAGTACTTC. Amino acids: CASSLLAGETQYF.

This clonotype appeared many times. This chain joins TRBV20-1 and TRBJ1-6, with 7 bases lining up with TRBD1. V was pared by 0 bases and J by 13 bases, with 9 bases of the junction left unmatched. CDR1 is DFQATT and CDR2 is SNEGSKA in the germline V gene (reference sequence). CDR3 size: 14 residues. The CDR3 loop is CSARDLQGGPPLHF. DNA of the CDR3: TGCAGTGCTAGAGATCTTCAGGGGGGTCCTCCCCTCCACTTT.

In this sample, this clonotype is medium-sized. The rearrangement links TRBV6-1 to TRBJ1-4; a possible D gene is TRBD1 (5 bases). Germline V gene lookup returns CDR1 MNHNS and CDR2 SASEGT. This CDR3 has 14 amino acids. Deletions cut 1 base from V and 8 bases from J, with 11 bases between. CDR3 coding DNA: TGTGCCAGCAGTGAAGAAATATGGGGGGAAAAACTGTTTTTT. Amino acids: CASSEEIWGEKLFF.

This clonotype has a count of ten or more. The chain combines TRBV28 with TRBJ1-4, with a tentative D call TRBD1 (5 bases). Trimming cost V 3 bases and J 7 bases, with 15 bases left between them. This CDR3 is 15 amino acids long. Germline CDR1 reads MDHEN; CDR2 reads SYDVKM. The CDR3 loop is CASSFGGARSEKLFF. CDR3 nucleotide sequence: TGTGCCAGCAGTTTTGGAGGGGCGAGGAGTGAAAAACTGTTTTTT.

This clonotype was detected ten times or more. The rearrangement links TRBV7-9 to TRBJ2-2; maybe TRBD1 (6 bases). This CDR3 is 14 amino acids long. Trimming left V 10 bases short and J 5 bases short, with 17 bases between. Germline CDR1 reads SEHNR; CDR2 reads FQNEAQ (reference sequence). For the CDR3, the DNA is TGTGCCACCCGGAGTGGGGACATGACCGGGGAGCTGTTTTTT. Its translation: CATRSGDMTGELFF.

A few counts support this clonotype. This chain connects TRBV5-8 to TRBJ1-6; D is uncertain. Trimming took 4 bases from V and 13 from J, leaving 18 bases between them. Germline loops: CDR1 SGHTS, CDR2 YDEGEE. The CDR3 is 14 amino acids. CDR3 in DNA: TGTGCCAGCAGCCCACCCGAGGGCGGATGGCCCCTCCACTTT. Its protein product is CASSPPEGGWPLHF.

CDR3 residues: CSATSGTDFFTDTQYF. In nucleotides, the CDR3 is TGCAGTGCTACATCCGGGACAGACTTCTTCACAGATACGCAGTATTTT. The chain employs TRBV20-1 and TRBJ2-3, with 7 bases fitting TRBD1. Trimming took 4 bases from V and 2 from J; bases not matched to a gene: 12. The CDR3 consists of 16 residues. Germline V gene sequence: CDR1 DFQATT, CDR2 SNEGSKA (reference sequence).

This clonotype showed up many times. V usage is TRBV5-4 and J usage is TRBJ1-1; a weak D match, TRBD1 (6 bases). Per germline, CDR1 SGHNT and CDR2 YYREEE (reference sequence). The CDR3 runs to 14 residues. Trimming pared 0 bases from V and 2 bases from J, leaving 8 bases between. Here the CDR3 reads CASSLEGGNTEAFF. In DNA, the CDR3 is TGTGCCAGCAGCTTGGAGGGGGGTAACACTGAAGCTTTCTTT. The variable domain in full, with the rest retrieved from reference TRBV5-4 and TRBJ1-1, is ETGVTQSPTHLIKTRGQQVTLRCSSQSGHNTVSWYQQALGQGPQFIFQYYREEENGRGNFPPRFSGLQFPNYSSELNVNALELDDSALYLCASSLEGGNTEAFFGQGTRLTVV.

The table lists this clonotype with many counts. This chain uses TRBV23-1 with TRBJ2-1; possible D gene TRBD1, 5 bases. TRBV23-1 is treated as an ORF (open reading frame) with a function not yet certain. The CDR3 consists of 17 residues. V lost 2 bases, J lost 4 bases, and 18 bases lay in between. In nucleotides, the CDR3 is TGCGCCAGCAGTCAACCCGACAGTTCTCCAACGTACAATGAGCAGTTCTTC. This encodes CASSQPDSSPTYNEQFF.

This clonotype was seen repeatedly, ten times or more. CDR3 protein: CASRSDRLDLNTGELFF. CDR3 coding DNA: TGTGCCAGCAGATCGGACAGGCTAGACCTAAACACCGGGGAGCTGTTTTTT. The V and J genes are TRBV27 and TRBJ2-2; 7 bases map to TRBD1. With V trimmed by 6 bases and J by 2 bases, 12 bases remained unmatched. The CDR3 is 17 amino acids. Germline CDR1 is MNHEY and CDR2 is SMNVEV (reference sequence).

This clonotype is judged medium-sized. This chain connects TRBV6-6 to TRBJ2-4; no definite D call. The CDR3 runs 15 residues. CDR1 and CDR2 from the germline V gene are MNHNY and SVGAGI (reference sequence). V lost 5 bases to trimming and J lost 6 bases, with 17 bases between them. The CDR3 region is CASSRGAKSGNIQYF. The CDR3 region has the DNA TGTGCCAGCAGTCGCGGAGCGAAATCAGGAAACATTCAGTACTTC.

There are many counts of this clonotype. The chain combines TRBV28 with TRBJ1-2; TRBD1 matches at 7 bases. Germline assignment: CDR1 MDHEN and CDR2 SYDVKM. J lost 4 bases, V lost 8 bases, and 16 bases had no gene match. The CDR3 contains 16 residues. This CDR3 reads CASVGYEPGQFYGYTF. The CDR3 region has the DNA TGTGCCAGCGTAGGATACGAGCCGGGACAGTTCTATGGCTACACCTTC.

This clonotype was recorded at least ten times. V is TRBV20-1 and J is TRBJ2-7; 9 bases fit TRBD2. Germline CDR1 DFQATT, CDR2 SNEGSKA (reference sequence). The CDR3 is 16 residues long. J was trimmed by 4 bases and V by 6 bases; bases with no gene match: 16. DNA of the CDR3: TGCAGTGCCTGGCGGGGGGGCGTAGGTCGGGGGTACGAGCAGTACTTC. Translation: CSAWRGGVGRGYEQYF.

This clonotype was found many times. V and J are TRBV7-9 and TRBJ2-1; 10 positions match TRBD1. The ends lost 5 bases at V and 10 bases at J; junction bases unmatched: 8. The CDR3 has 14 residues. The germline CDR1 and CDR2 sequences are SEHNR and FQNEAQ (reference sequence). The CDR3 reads CASSPRQGAGEQFF. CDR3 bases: TGTGCCAGCAGCCCCCGACAGGGGGCTGGGGAGCAGTTCTTC.

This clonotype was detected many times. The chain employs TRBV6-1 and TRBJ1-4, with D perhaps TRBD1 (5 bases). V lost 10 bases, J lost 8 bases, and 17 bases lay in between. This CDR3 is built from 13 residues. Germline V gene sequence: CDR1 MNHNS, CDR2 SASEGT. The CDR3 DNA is TGTGCCACCCGACCGGGGGAGTGGGAAAAACTGTTTTTT. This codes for CATRPGEWEKLFF.

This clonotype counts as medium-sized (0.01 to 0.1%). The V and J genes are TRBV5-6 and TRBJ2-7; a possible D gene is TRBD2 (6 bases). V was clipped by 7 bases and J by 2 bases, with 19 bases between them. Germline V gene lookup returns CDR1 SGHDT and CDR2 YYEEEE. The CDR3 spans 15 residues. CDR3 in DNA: TGTGCCAGCCGGATCGGGGGACCGCTAACCTACGAGCAGTACTTC. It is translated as CASRIGGPLTYEQYF.

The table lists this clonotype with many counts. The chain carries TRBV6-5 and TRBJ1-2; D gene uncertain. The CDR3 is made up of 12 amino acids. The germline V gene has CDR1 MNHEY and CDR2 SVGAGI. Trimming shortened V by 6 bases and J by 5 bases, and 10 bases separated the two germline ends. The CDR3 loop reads CASRSDIYGYTF. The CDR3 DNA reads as TGTGCCAGCAGGAGCGACATTTATGGCTACACCTTC.

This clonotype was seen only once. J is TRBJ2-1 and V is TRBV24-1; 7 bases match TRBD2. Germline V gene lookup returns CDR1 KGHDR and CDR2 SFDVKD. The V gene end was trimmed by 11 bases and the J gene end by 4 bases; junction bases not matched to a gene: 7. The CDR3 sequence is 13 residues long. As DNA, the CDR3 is TGTGCCATCACGAGCGGGGAGTACAATGAGCAGTTCTTC. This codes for CAITSGEYNEQFF.

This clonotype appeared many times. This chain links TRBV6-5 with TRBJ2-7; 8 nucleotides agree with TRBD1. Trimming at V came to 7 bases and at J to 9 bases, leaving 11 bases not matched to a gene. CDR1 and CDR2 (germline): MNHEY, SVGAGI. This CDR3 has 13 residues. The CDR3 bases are TGTGCCAGCACCGGACAGGGCCGTCGAGGGCAGTACTTC. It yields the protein CASTGQGRRGQYF.

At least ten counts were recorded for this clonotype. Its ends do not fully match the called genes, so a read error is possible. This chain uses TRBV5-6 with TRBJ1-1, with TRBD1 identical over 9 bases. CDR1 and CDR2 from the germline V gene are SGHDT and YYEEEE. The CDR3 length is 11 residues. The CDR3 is CASSGYRGLSF. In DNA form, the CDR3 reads TGTGCCAGCAGCGGCTACAGGGGGCTTTCGTTT.